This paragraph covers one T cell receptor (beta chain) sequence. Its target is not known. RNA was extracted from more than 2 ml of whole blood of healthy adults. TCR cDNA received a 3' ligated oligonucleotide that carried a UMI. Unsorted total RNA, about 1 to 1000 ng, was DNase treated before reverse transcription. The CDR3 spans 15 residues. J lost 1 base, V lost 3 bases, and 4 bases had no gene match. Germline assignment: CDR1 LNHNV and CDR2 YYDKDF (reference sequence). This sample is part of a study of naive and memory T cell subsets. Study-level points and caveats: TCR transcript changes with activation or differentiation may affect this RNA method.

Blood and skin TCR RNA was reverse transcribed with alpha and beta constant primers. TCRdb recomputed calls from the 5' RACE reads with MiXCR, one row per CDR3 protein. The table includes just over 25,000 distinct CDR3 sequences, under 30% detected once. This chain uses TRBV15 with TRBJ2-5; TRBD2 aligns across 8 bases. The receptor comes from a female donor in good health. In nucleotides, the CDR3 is TGTGCCACCAGCAGGGATCGGGGGGGCCAAGAGACCCAGTACTTC. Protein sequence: CATSRDRGGQETQYF.